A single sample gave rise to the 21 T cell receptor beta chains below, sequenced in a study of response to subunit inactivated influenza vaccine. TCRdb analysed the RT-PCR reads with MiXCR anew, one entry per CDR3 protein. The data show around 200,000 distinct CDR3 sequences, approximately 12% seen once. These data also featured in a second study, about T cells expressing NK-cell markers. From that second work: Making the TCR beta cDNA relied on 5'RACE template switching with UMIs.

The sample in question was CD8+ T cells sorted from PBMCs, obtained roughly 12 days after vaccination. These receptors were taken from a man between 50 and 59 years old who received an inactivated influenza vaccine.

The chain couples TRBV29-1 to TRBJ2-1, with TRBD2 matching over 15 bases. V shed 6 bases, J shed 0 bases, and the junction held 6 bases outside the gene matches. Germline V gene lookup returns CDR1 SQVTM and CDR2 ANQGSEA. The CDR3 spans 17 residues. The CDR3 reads CSVEGLAGGSSYNEQFF. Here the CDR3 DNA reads TGCAGCGTGGAGGGACTAGCGGGAGGAAGCTCCTACAATGAGCAGTTCTTC.

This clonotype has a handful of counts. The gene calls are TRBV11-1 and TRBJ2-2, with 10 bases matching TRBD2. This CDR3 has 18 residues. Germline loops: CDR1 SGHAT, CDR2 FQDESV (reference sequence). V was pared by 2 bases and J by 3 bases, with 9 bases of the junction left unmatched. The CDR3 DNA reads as TGTGCCAGCAGCTTATCCTCAAGTCTAGCGGGAGACACCGGGGAGCTGTTTTTT. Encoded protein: CASSLSSSLAGDTGELFF. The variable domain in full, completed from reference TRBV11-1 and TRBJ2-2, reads EAEVAQSPRYKITEKSQAVAFWCDPISGHATLYWYRQILGQGPELLVQFQDESVVDDSQLPKDRFSAERLKGVDSTLKIQPAELGDSAMYLCASSLSSSLAGDTGELFFGEGSRLTVL.

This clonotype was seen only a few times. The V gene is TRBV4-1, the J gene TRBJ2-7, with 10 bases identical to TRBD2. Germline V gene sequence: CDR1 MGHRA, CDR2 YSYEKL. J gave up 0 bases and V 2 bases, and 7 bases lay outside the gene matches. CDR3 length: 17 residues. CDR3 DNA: TGCGCCAGCAGCCAATTTAGCGGGGGGTACAGCTCCTACGAGCAGTACTTC. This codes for CASSQFSGGYSSYEQYF.

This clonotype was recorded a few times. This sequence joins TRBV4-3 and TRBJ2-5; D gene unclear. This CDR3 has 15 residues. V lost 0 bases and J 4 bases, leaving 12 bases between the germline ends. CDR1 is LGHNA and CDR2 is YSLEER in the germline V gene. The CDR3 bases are TGCGCCAGCAGCCAAGATTTTGGGATGGCAGAGACCCAGTACTTC. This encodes CASSQDFGMAETQYF.

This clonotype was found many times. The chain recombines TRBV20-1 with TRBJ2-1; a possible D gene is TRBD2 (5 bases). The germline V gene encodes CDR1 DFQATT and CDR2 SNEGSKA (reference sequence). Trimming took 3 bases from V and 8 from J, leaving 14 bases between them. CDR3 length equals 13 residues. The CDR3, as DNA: TGCAGTGCTAGCGGGAAGGTCGTATATGAGCAGTTCTTC. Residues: CSASGKVVYEQFF.

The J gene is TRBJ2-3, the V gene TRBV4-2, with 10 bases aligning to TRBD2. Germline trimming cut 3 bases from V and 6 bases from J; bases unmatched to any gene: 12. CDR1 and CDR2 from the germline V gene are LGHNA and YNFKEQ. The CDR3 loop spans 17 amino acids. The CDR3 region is CASSHCSSGSPSDTQYF. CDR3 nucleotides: TGTGCCAGCAGCCATTGCTCTAGCGGGAGCCCAAGTGATACGCAGTATTTT.

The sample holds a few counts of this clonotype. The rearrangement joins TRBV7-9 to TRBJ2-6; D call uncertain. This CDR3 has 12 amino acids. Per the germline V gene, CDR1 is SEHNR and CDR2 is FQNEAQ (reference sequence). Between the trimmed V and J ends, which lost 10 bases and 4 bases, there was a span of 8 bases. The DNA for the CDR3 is TGTGCCACCTTGACAGGGGCCAACGTCCTGACTTTC. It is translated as CATLTGANVLTF. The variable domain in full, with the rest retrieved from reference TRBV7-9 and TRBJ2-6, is DTGVSQNPRHKITKRGQNVTFRCDPISEHNRLYWYRQTLGQGPEFLTYFQNEAQLEKSRLLSDRFSAERPKGSFSTLEIQRTEQGDSAMYLCATLTGANVLTFGAGSRLTVL.

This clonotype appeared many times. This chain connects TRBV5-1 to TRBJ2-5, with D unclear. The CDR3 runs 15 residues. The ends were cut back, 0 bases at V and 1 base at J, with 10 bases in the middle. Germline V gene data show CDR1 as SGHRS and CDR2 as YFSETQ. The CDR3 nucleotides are TGCGCCAGCAGCTTGGAACCAAATATCCAAGAGACCCAGTACTTC. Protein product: CASSLEPNIQETQYF.

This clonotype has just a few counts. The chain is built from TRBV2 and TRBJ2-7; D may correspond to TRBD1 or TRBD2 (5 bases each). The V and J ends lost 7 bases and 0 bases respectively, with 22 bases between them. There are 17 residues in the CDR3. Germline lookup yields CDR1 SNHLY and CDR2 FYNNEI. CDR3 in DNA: TGTGCCAGCACCGAATTGGGTGGGGACGCGATCTCCTACGAGCAGTACTTC. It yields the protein CASTELGGDAISYEQYF.

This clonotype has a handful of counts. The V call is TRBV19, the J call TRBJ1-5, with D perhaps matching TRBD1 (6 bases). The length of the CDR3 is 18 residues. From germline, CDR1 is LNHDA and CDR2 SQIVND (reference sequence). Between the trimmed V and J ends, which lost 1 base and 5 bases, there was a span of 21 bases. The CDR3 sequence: CASSIGQGPAIVDQPQHF. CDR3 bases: TGTGCCAGTAGTATAGGCCAGGGGCCAGCTATTGTGGATCAGCCCCAGCATTTT.

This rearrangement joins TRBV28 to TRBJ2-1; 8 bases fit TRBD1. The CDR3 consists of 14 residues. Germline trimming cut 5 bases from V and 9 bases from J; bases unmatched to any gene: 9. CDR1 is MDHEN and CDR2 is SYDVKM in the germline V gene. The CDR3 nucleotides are TGTGCCAGCAGTCTAATCAGGGGGCGCTTTGAGCAGTTCTTC. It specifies CASSLIRGRFEQFF.

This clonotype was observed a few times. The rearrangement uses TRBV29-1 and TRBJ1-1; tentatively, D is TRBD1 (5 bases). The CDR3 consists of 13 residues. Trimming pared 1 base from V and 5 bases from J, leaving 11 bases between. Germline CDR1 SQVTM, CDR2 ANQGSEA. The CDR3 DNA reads TGCAGCGTTGAAGGCGGGGGGTGGACTGAAGCTTTCTTT. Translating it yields CSVEGGGWTEAFF.

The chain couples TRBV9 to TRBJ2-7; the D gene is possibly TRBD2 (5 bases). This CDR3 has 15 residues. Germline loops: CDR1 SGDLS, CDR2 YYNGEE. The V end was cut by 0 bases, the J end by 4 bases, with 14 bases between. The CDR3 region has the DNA TGTGCCAGCAGCGTAGGAGAGGGAGAAGGTTACGAGCAGTACTTC. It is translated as CASSVGEGEGYEQYF.

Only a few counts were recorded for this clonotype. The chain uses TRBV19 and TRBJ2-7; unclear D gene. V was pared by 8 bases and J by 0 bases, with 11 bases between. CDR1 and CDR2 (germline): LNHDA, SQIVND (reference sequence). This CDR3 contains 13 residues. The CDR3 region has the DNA TGTGCCAGTGGAACCCTTAACTCCTACGAGCAGTACTTC. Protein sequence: CASGTLNSYEQYF.

CDR3 amino acids: CASSQDSGDTQYF. The CDR3 DNA follows: TGCGCCAGCAGCCAAGACTCGGGGGATACGCAGTATTTT. The V gene is TRBV4-3, the J gene TRBJ2-3; D is perhaps TRBD2 (5 bases). The ends were cut back, 0 bases at V and 6 bases at J, with 7 bases in the middle. Looked up from germline, CDR1 is LGHNA and CDR2 is YSLEER. The CDR3 is 13 amino acids.

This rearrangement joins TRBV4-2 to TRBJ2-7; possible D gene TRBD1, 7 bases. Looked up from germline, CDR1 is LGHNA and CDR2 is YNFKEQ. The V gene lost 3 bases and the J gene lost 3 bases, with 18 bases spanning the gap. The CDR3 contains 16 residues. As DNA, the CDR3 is TGTGCCAGCAGCCACCGAGGGGGCGGGGACCACTACGAGCAGTACTTC. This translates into CASSHRGGGDHYEQYF.

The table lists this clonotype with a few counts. The CDR3 region has the DNA TGTGCCAGCAGTTACCCGACTCAGCCCCAGCATTTT. Encoded protein: CASSYPTQPQHF. The gene calls are TRBV6-2 or TRBV6-3 and TRBJ1-5; D remains unclear. The germline V gene has CDR1 MNHEY and CDR2 SVGEGT. Trimming took off 2 bases at V and 6 bases at J, with 5 bases between the two ends. The CDR3 length is 12 residues.

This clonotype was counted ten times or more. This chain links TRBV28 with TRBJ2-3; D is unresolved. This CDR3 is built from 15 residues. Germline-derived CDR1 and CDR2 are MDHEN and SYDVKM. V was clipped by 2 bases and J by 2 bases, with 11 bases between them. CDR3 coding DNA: TGTGCCAGCAGTTTAGGTGGGATAAACACAGATACGCAGTATTTT. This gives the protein CASSLGGINTDTQYF.

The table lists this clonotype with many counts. The CDR3 DNA reads as TGTGCCAGCAGCGTAGTAAGCACAGATACGCAGTATTTT. Translation gives CASSVVSTDTQYF. The chain links TRBV9 to TRBJ2-3; D is uncertain. CDR3 length equals 13 residues. The ends were cut back, 0 bases at V and 0 bases at J, with 2 bases in the middle. Germline CDR1 SGDLS, CDR2 YYNGEE.

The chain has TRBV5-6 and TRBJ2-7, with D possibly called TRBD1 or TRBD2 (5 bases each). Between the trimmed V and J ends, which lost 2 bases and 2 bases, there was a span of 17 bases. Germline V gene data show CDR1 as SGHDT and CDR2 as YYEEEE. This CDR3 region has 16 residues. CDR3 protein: CASSFIEGMGPYEQYF. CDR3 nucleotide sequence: TGTGCCAGCAGCTTTATTGAGGGGATGGGCCCCTACGAGCAGTACTTC.

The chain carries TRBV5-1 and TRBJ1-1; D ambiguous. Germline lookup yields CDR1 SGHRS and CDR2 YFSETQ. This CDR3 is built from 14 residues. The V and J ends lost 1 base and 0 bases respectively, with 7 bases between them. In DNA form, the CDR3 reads TGCGCCAGCAGCTTGTACAGAATGAACACTGAAGCTTTCTTT. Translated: CASSLYRMNTEAFF.